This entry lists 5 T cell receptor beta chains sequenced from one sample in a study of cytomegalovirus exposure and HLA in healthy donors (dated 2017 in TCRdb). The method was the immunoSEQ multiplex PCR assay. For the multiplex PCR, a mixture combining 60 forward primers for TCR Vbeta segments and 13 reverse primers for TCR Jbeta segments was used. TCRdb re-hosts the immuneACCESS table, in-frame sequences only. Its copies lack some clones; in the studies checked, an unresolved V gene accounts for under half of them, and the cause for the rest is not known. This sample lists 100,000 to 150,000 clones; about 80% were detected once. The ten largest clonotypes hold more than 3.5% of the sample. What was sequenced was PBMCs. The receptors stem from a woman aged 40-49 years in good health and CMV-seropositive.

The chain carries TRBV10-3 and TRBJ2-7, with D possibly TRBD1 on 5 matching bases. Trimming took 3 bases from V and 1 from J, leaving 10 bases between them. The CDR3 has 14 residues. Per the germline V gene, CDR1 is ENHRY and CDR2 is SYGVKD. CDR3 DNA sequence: TGTGCCATCAGTGAATCAGGGTGGTCCTACGAGCAGTACTTC. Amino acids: CAISESGWSYEQYF.

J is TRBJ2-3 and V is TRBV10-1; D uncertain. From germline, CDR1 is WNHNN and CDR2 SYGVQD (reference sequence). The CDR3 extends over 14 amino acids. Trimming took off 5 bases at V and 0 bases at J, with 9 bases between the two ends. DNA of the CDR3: TGCGCCAGCAGTCAGGAACTTAGCACAGATACGCAGTATTTT. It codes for CASSQELSTDTQYF.

CDR3 nucleotides: TGTGCCAGCAGTCCCGGGACATCCTATCAGCCCCAGCATTTT. Its translation is CASSPGTSYQPQHF. This chain links TRBV6-1 with TRBJ1-5, with D perhaps TRBD1 (6 bases). Germline-derived CDR1 and CDR2 are MNHNS and SASEGT. The CDR3 sequence is 14 residues long. Trimming took off 5 bases at V and 5 bases at J, with 13 bases between the two ends.

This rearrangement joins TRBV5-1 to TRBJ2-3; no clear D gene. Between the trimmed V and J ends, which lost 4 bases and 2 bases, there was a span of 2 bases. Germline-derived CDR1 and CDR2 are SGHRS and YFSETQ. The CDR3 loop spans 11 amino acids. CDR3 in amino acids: CASSLTDTQYF. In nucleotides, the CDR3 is TGCGCCAGCAGCCTCACAGATACGCAGTATTTT. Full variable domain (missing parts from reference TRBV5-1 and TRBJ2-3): KAGVTQTPRYLIKTRGQQVTLSCSPISGHRSVSWYQQTPGQGLQFLFEYFSETQRNKGNFPGRFSGRQFSNSRSEMNVSTLELGDSALYLCASSLTDTQYFGPGTRLTVL.

The CDR3 nucleotides read TGTGCCAGCAGCGCCCGGGTTGACCCGGGGGGTGAGCAGTACTTC. This translates into CASSARVDPGGEQYF. The rearrangement links TRBV9 to TRBJ2-7, with 7 positions matching TRBD2. The germline gives CDR1 SGDLS, CDR2 YYNGEE. The length of the CDR3 is 15 residues. V gave up 3 bases and J gave up 7 bases; unmatched junction bases: 13.